This TCR beta chain was sequenced in a study of blood T cell repertoires in COVID-19. Study background: There were acute and convalescent COVID-19 samples, and they came from the United States, Italy and Spain. Sample material is recorded as cDNA or gDNA derived from T cells, B-cell-depleted T cells, or PBMCs.

Germline V gene data show CDR1 as SGHTA and CDR2 as FQGNSA. The CDR3 consists of 14 residues. V lost 1 base to trimming and J lost 1 base, with 7 bases between them. Methods used by the authors: Nucleated cell counts were estimated from reference gene primer amplification. The repertoire was sequenced with immunoSEQ multiplex PCR; TCRdb's copy has only in-frame clones and lacks some. V, J and clone size reflect that table, while D and trimming were determined from the DNA. The table shows some 220,000 clones, with more than 75% occurring only once. Details on this clone: The same CDR3 also results from other DNA sequences found in this sample.

The sequence came from a human donor in a cohort sampled during active COVID-19. The J gene is TRBJ1-1, the V gene TRBV7-2; D unclear. Material: peripheral blood. CDR3 sequence reads: CASSLDRGNTEAFF. Here the CDR3 DNA reads TGTGCCAGCAGCTTAGATCGGGGGAACACTGAAGCTTTCTTT.